These 24 T cell receptor beta chains were all obtained from the same sample, sequenced in a study of CD8+CD57+ T cells in acquired aplastic anemia. The TCR beta profiling, which covered VDJ combination and CDR3 sequence, was carried out using genomic DNA as the template. TCRdb processed the reads anew with MiXCR; each CDR3 protein has one entry. The table shows some 160,000 distinct CDR3 sequences, with more than 45% occurring only once. Patients chosen for sequencing had shown CD8+CD57+ cell expansion by flow cytometry. Material for sequencing was sorted CD4+, CD8+, or CD8+CD57+ T cells (not recorded which) from PBMCs. These receptors originate from a human donor with aplastic anemia.

The chain joins TRBV2 to TRBJ1-6; D gene ambiguous. V lost 4 bases and J 5 bases, leaving 12 bases between the germline ends. The CDR3 has 15 amino acids. CDR1 and CDR2 from the germline V gene are SNHLY and FYNNEI. Here the CDR3 DNA reads TGTGCCAGCAGTGTCTGGGCCGGGAATAATTCACCCCTCCACTTT. Amino acid sequence: CASSVWAGNNSPLHF. Supplemented by reference TRBV2 and TRBJ1-6, the full variable domain reads EPEVTQTPSHQVTQMGQEVILRCVPISNHLYFYWYRQILGQKVEFLVSFYNNEISEKSEIFDDQFSVERPDGSNFTLKIRSTKLEDSAMYFCASSVWAGNNSPLHFGNGTRLTVT.

The chain combines TRBV12-3 or TRBV12-4 with TRBJ2-5; 9 bases align to TRBD1. V lost 8 bases, J lost 3 bases, and 10 bases stayed unmatched. The CDR3 sequence is 15 residues long. This CDR3 reads CASAPRGQGKETQYF. The DNA for the CDR3 is TGTGCCAGCGCCCCTCGGGGACAGGGAAAAGAGACCCAGTACTTC.

As regards this clonotype: One end of the junction fails to match germline, which may point to a read error. This chain joins TRBV10-3 and TRBJ2-3, with D unresolved. The CDR3 loop spans 15 amino acids. Germline CDR1 reads ENHRY; CDR2 reads SYGVKD. The CDR3 spells CAISETRGITDTQYF. CDR3 coding DNA: TGCGCCATCAGTGAGACTCGTGGTATCACAGATACGCAGTATTTT.

V gene TRBV18 combines with J gene TRBJ2-7; TRBD1 matches 9 bases. The CDR3 runs to 18 residues. Germline CDR1 KGHSH, CDR2 LQKENI. The trim removed 6 bases at V and 1 base at J, leaving 16 bases unmatched. In nucleotides, the CDR3 is TGTGCCAGCTCCCCAAGCCGGGGCGGGACAGGGAATTCCTACGAGCAGTACGTC. Translated, it gives CASSPSRGGTGNSYEQYV.

The chain carries TRBV6-1 and TRBJ2-3; TRBD2 might be the D (5 bases). In germline, CDR1 is MNHNS, CDR2 SASEGT. This CDR3 has 15 amino acids. V was pared by 9 bases and J by 1 base, with 17 bases between. CDR3 nucleotide sequence: TGTGCCAGGGAACAACGGACCGGGGGCACAGATACGCAGTATTTT. Encoded protein: CAREQRTGGTDTQYF.

Of note for this clonotype: This clone may be a read error of a much larger clone one base away. The CDR3 DNA reads as TGTGCCAGCAGACAGGTTACGAACACTGAAGCTTTCTTT. It yields the protein CASRQVTNTEAFF. The chain has TRBV6-1 and TRBJ1-1; the D gene is possibly TRBD1 (5 bases). CDR1 is MNHNS and CDR2 is SASEGT in the germline V gene. V was pared by 6 bases and J by 1 base, with 9 bases between. The CDR3 extends over 13 amino acids.

The CDR3 reads CAISGSGIMNTEAFF. CDR3 nucleotides: TGTGCCATCAGTGGGTCGGGAATAATGAACACTGAAGCTTTCTTT. The V and J genes are TRBV10-3 and TRBJ1-1; D uncertain. V gave up 4 bases and J gave up 0 bases, with 12 bases separating them. Germline assignment: CDR1 ENHRY and CDR2 SYGVKD. This CDR3 spans 15 amino acids.

The chain is built from TRBV7-3 and TRBJ2-3; unclear D gene. Germline V CDR1 and CDR2: SGHTA, FQGTGA. V lost 5 bases and J lost 2, with 11 bases in between. The CDR3 is 14 amino acids. For the CDR3, the DNA is TGTGCCAGCAGCCCCGGCGAACACACAGATACGCAGTATTTT. Protein: CASSPGEHTDTQYF.

This chain connects TRBV7-2 to TRBJ2-7; 11 nucleotides agree with TRBD1. The CDR3 runs 14 residues. With V trimmed by 8 bases and J by 3 bases, 6 bases remained unmatched. CDR1 and CDR2 (germline): SGHTA, FQGNSA. The CDR3 coding sequence is TGTGCCAGCGGCCTGGGGACAGGGGGCTACGAGCAGTACTTC. Amino acids: CASGLGTGGYEQYF.

The rearrangement links TRBV24-1 to TRBJ1-2; D gene unclear. CDR1 is KGHDR and CDR2 is SFDVKD in the germline V gene. Trimming left V 2 bases short and J 5 bases short, with 8 bases between. This CDR3 spans 13 amino acids. The DNA for the CDR3 is TGTGCCACCAGTGATTGGGATGCGTATGGCTACACCTTC. Protein: CATSDWDAYGYTF.

This clonotype has at least ten counts. CDR3 sequence: CASSDRGETQYF. Here the CDR3 DNA reads TGTGCCAGCAGCGACCGGGGAGAGACCCAGTACTTC. The chain is built from TRBV5-6 and TRBJ2-5, with D possibly matching TRBD2 (5 bases). The CDR3 totals 12 residues. Germline assignment: CDR1 SGHDT and CDR2 YYEEEE. V lost 4 bases and J 4 bases, leaving 8 bases between the germline ends.

This chain connects TRBV15 to TRBJ1-4; D is perhaps TRBD1 (5 bases). The V gene's germline CDR1 is LNHNV and CDR2 YYDKDF (reference sequence). The CDR3 totals 17 residues. The V end lost 0 bases, the J end lost 7 bases, and 18 bases lay between the germline ends. Here the CDR3 reads CATSRDRERGTFEKLFF. The CDR3 region has the DNA TGTGCCACCAGCAGAGATCGGGAGAGGGGAACCTTTGAAAAACTGTTTTTT.

V is TRBV5-1 and J is TRBJ2-3; 8 nucleotides agree with TRBD2. The CDR3 has 14 residues. Losses at the gene ends were 4 bases for V and 2 bases for J; bases not matched to a gene: 3. CDR1 SGHRS and CDR2 YFSETQ come from the germline V gene. CDR3 DNA sequence: TGCGCCAGCAGCCGGGAGGGCTACACAGATACGCAGTATTTT. Protein sequence: CASSREGYTDTQYF.

V gene TRBV15 combines with J gene TRBJ1-2; TRBD1 might be the D (6 bases). CDR1 LNHNV and CDR2 YYDKDF come from the germline V gene (reference sequence). The CDR3 loop spans 13 amino acids. Between the trimmed V and J ends, which lost 5 bases and 5 bases, there was a span of 12 bases. CDR3 residues: CATSGGTLYGYTF. As DNA, the CDR3 is TGTGCCACCAGCGGCGGGACACTGTATGGCTACACCTTC.

There are a few counts of this clonotype. V usage is TRBV13 and J usage is TRBJ2-2, with TRBD2 identical over 9 bases. Germline trimming cut 1 base from V and 3 bases from J; bases unmatched to any gene: 12. Germline V lookup: CDR1 PRHDT, CDR2 FYEKMQ (reference sequence). The CDR3 contains 19 residues. The CDR3 here is CASSLAGLATNLDTGELFF. The CDR3 DNA sequence: TGTGCCAGCAGCTTAGCGGGACTAGCTACGAACTTAGACACCGGGGAGCTGTTTTTT.

Of note for this clonotype: This may be a read error, as it is one base from a much larger clone. The CDR3, as DNA: TGTGCCAGCGGCTTAGGAGGGGGGGCGGGGACATCCTACGAGCAGTACTTC. It specifies CASGLGGGAGTSYEQYF. The chain combines TRBV11-2 with TRBJ2-5, with D perhaps TRBD2 (7 bases). The J call may be wrong; the DNA end is better matched by TRBJ2-7. Germline V CDR1 and CDR2: SGHAT, FQNNGV. CDR3 length: 17 residues.

This clonotype occurred once. The chain couples TRBV29-1 to TRBJ2-7, with a weak D call TRBD2 (5 bases). This CDR3 region has 14 residues. V was trimmed by 5 bases and J by 1 base, leaving 15 bases between them. Germline-derived CDR1 and CDR2 are SQVTM and ANQGSEA. CDR3 sequence reads: CSVRAGEFSYEQYF. For the CDR3, the DNA is TGCAGCGTTAGAGCCGGGGAGTTTTCCTACGAGCAGTACTTC.

This clonotype was counted between two and nine times. The chain uses TRBV10-1 and TRBJ1-1; D gene unclear. The CDR3 length is 14 residues. V was shortened by 0 bases and J by 4 bases, with 9 bases between the two germline ends. The germline V gene encodes CDR1 WNHNN and CDR2 SYGVQD (reference sequence). The CDR3 DNA sequence: TGCGCCAGCAGTGAGTCGAAAGGGCGCACTGAAGCTTTCTTT. Protein: CASSESKGRTEAFF.

This clonotype has ten or more counts. The chain carries TRBV12-3 or TRBV12-4 and TRBJ1-2; D is ambiguous. V lost 3 bases to trimming and J lost 4 bases, with 9 bases between them. This CDR3 contains 13 residues. Written as DNA, the CDR3 is TGTGCCAGCAGTTTTCAGGTCCCCTATGGCTACACCTTC. Protein: CASSFQVPYGYTF.

The rearrangement uses TRBV7-9 and TRBJ1-1, with D possibly being TRBD1 (5 bases). Trimming pared 7 bases from V and 3 bases from J, leaving 15 bases between. Looked up from germline, CDR1 is SEHNR and CDR2 is FQNEAQ (reference sequence). This CDR3 is built from 14 residues. CDR3 protein: CASTRPPGDTEAFF. The CDR3 DNA reads TGTGCCAGCACCAGACCCCCGGGGGACACTGAAGCTTTCTTT. Using reference TRBV7-9 and TRBJ1-1 for the parts outside the CDR3, the full variable domain is DTGVSQNPRHKITKRGQNVTFRCDPISEHNRLYWYRQTLGQGPEFLTYFQNEAQLEKSRLLSDRFSAERPKGSFSTLEIQRTEQGDSAMYLCASTRPPGDTEAFFGQGTRLTVV.

V gene TRBV4-3 combines with J gene TRBJ1-6, with D tentatively TRBD1 (5 bases). V was shortened by 1 base and J by 6 bases, with 13 bases between the two germline ends. The germline gives CDR1 LGHNA, CDR2 YSLEER. The length of the CDR3 is 16 residues. The CDR3 protein is CASSQGAGRINSPLHF. For the CDR3, the DNA is TGCGCCAGCAGCCAAGGGGCAGGGCGGATTAATTCACCCCTCCACTTT.

Ten or more counts support this clonotype. The gene calls are TRBV12-3 or TRBV12-4 and TRBJ1-4; D might be TRBD1 (6 bases). CDR3 length: 14 amino acids. V was pared by 3 bases and J by 5 bases, with 10 bases between. CDR3 DNA sequence: TGTGCCAGCAGTTTGGGGACACGCAATGAAAAACTGTTTTTT. The encoded protein is CASSLGTRNEKLFF.

This clonotype was counted many times. The chain employs TRBV24-1 and TRBJ2-5, with 7 bases aligning to TRBD1. CDR3 length: 15 amino acids. Germline V CDR1 and CDR2: KGHDR, SFDVKD. V lost 2 bases and J lost 2; bases outside the gene matches: 4. The CDR3 is CATSDSRGLQETQYF. The CDR3 bases are TGTGCCACCAGTGATTCGAGGGGGCTACAAGAGACCCAGTACTTC.

This clonotype was seen ten or more times. This chain links TRBV20-1 with TRBJ2-3; 12 bases line up with TRBD2. The V segment lost 1 base and the J segment 3 bases; nucleotides outside the gene matches: 11. CDR1 is DFQATT and CDR2 is SNEGSKA in the germline V gene (reference sequence). This CDR3 has 18 amino acids. The CDR3 protein is CSARGRLAGDPGTDTQYF. For the CDR3, the DNA is TGCAGTGCTAGAGGAAGACTAGCGGGGGACCCCGGTACAGATACGCAGTATTTT.